This TCR beta chain was sequenced during a study of PD-1 blockade in classical Hodgkin lymphoma. Study context: Administration of nivolumab to patients was at 3 mg/kg intravenously every 2 weeks. Regarding the study as a whole: Whereas CD4+ TCR diversity had risen significantly by C4D1, CD8+ TCR diversity had not. Later analyses included only patients treated at least 1 year post-ASCT. Reports described newly diagnosed patients as having lower baseline TCR diversity than healthy donors.

Relapse was seen in all patients after autologous stem cell transplantation, and brentuximab vedotin exposure was variable. The CDR3 runs 21 residues. CDR1 is LNHDA and CDR2 is SQIVND in the germline V gene (reference sequence). Trimming stripped 6 bases from V and 2 bases from J, with 32 bases between. Here immunoSEQ multiplex PCR was the method, and the copy in TCRdb shows in-frame clones only, minus some. The profile covers roughly 50,000 clones, with about 84% appearing a single time and 16% taken by the ten largest. With respect to this clone: Antigen: not known.

The clonotype comes from a human donor with classical Hodgkin lymphoma. The source was peripheral blood mononuclear cells (PBMCs), collected at baseline. This chain links TRBV19 with TRBJ1-5, with a possible D match to TRBD1 (5 bases). The DNA of the CDR3 is TGTGCCAGTAGGGGGACCCCCTCCTCAAATGCTTTCCAGGGCGGCAATCAGCCCCAGCATTTT. Translating gives CASRGTPSSNAFQGGNQPQHF.